The TCR beta chain described here comes from a study of long-term antiretroviral therapy in people with HIV. V lost 1 base and J 7 bases, leaving 16 bases between the germline ends. The germline gives CDR1 SGHTA, CDR2 FQGNSA. This CDR3 is built from 15 residues. With respect to this clone: Antigen specificity is unknown.

Study results and limitations: Pre-ART clonal expansion yielded clones that dominated the repertoire at all time points.

Survey level was the resolution at which the v3.0 immunoSEQ assay ran. Some clones are missing from TCRdb's copy, which holds only in-frame ones; the method was immunoSEQ multiplex PCR. The sample yields approximately 17,000 clones, just over 90% seen once. Sampling of each donor yielded at least one pre-ART PBMC sample and at least two post-ART PBMC samples. The sequences come from unsorted PBMCs, collected 0.6 years after starting antiretroviral therapy. The gene calls are TRBV7-2 and TRBJ1-1, with a weak D call TRBD1 (5 bases). This TCR was recovered from a woman in her 40s with HIV. The CDR3 sequence: CASSLEVGAQLEAFF. The CDR3 DNA follows: TGTGCCAGCAGCTTAGAAGTTGGGGCGCAGCTTGAAGCTTTCTTT.